Sequencing of this T cell receptor beta chain was carried out in a study of shared clonotypes between healthy human individuals. The CDR3 is made up of 11 amino acids. Germline assignment: CDR1 DFQATT and CDR2 SNEGSKA (reference sequence). The V gene lost 2 bases and the J gene lost 9 bases, with 8 bases spanning the gap. Positively selected for CCR7, the CD45RO-negative cells used as naive CD8 cells excluded terminally differentiated effector memory CD45RA+ cells. Only Caucasian adults living in Nashville, Tennessee served as donors. Clones were sequenced by immunoSEQ multiplex PCR, and TCRdb holds only the in-frame ones, with some missing. The data show around 1.9 million clones, under 95% seen once.

The receptor was derived from a man younger than 30 in good health. Some clones in this sample may be carry-over from other donors' samples. Source material: naive CD8+ T cells from PBMCs. This rearrangement joins TRBV20-1 to TRBJ1-3; TRBD1 might be the D (5 bases). In DNA form, the CDR3 reads TGCAGTGCTAGATCCGGGGGCACCATATATTTT. Translated, it gives CSARSGGTIYF.